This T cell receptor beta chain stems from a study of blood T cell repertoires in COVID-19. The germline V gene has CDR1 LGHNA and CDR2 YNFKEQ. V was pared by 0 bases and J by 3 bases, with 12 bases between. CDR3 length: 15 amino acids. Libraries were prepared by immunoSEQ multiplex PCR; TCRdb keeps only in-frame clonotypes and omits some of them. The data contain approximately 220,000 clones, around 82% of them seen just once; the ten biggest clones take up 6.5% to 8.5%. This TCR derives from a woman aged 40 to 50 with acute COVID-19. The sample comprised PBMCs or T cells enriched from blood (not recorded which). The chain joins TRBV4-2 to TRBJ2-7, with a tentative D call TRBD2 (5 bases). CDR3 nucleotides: TGTGCCAGCAGCCAAGATTATGGCGGGTTCTACGAGCAGTACTTC. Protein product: CASSQDYGGFYEQYF.